One sample yielded the 5 T cell receptor beta chains listed below, sequenced in a study of blood T cell repertoires in COVID-19. Generated by immunoSEQ multiplex PCR, the TCRdb table keeps only in-frame clones and is missing some. The sample carries 150,000 to 200,000 clones, 88% recorded once. Sequencing was carried out using peripheral blood. These receptors originate from a middle-aged man with active or convalescent COVID-19.

V and J are TRBV11-1 and TRBJ1-1; D remains unclear. This CDR3 region has 15 residues. V was pared by 6 bases and J by 2 bases, with 16 bases between. The V gene's germline CDR1 is SGHAT and CDR2 FQDESV (reference sequence). This CDR3 is CASSFPRNSNTEAFF. In DNA form, the CDR3 reads TGTGCCAGCAGTTTTCCCAGAAACAGCAACACTGAAGCTTTCTTT.

There are a few counts of this clone. The chain uses TRBV6-1 and TRBJ2-7; weak D call: TRBD2 (6 bases). CDR1 and CDR2 from the germline V gene are MNHNS and SASEGT. There are 18 residues in the CDR3. V was trimmed by 2 bases and J by 0 bases, leaving 20 bases between them. For the CDR3, the DNA is TGTGCCAGCAGTGAAATGTCTAGCGCACGTCTCCTCTCCTACGAGCAGTACTTC. It translates to CASSEMSSARLLSYEQYF.

The chain has TRBV7-8 and TRBJ2-1; no clear D. The V gene's germline CDR1 is SGHVS and CDR2 FQNEAQ. The CDR3 is 12 residues long. Trimming pared 4 bases from V and 8 bases from J, leaving 9 bases between. The CDR3 spells CASSSPYHEQFF. The CDR3 coding sequence is TGTGCCAGCAGCTCACCCTATCATGAGCAGTTCTTC.

V gene TRBV6-5 combines with J gene TRBJ1-4; D might be TRBD1 (5 bases). The germline V gene encodes CDR1 MNHEY and CDR2 SVGAGI. This CDR3 comprises 16 residues. V was pared by 3 bases and J by 5 bases, with 16 bases between. As DNA, the CDR3 is TGTGCCAGCAGTTATCTCCAGGGTGGTGTAAATGAAAAACTGTTTTTT. It codes for CASSYLQGGVNEKLFF.

The table lists this clone with a count of one. The chain joins TRBV12-5 to TRBJ1-5, with 9 bases fitting TRBD1. Per the germline V gene, CDR1 is LGHNT and CDR2 is FRNRAP. The CDR3 sequence is 15 residues long. Trimming at V came to 7 bases and at J to 5 bases, leaving 9 bases not matched to a gene. The CDR3 nucleotides read TGTGCTAGTGCCGAAACAGGGGGCAGTGATCAGCCCCAGCATTTT. Protein: CASAETGGSDQPQHF.